This T cell receptor (beta chain) derives from a study of blood T cell repertoires in COVID-19. Study-wide background: Nucleic acid was either cDNA or gDNA, and it came from T cells, B-cell-depleted T cells, or PBMCs.

Clinical histories supplied by participants themselves formed the basis of cohort assignment. Per the authors' pipeline: Estimation of nucleated cell counts was performed using reference gene primer amplification. The protocol was immunoSEQ multiplex PCR, while the TCRdb copy is restricted to in-frame clones and leaves out a portion. The V and J calls and the clone size are those of that table, but D and trimming were determined from the DNA. The data hold about 280,000 clones, with roughly 85% observed a single time. The sample consisted of PBMCs or T cells enriched from blood (not recorded which). The TCR was taken from a woman aged 40 to 50 who had recovered from COVID-19.

The CDR3 DNA reads TGTGCCTGGAGTGTACTATGGGGGGCGGGAGACAATGAGCAGTTCTTC. Protein sequence: CAWSVLWGAGDNEQFF. The chain employs TRBV30 and TRBJ2-1, with TRBD2 as a possible D gene (7 bases). In germline, CDR1 is GTSNPN, CDR2 SVGIG (reference sequence). With 0 bases removed from V and 5 bases from J, the gap between germline ends came to 17 bases. The CDR3 has 16 residues. The full variable domain, rest sourced from reference TRBV30 and TRBJ2-1, is SQTIHQWPATLVQPVGSPLSLECTVEGTSNPNLYWYRQAAGRGLQLLFYSVGIGQISSEVPQNLSASRPQDRQFILSSKKLLLSDSGFYLCAWSVLWGAGDNEQFFGPGTRLTVL.